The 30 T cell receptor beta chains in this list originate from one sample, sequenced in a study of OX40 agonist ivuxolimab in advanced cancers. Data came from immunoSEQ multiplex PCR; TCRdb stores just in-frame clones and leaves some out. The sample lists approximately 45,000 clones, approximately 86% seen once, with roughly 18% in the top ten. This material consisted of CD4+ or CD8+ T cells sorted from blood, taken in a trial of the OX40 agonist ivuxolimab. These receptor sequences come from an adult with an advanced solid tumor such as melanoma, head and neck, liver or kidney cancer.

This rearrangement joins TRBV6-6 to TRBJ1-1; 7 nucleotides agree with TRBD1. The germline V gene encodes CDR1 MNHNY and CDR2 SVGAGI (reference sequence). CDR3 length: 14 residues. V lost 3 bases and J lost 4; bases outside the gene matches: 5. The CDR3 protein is CASSYPGQSTEAFF. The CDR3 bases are TGTGCCAGCAGTTATCCGGGACAGAGCACTGAAGCTTTCTTT.

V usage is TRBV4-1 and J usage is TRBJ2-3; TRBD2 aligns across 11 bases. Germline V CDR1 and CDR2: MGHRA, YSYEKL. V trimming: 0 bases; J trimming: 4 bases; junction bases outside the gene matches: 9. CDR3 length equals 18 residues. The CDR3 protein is CASSQDPISGGAADTQYF. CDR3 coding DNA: TGCGCCAGCAGCCAAGATCCCATTAGCGGGGGGGCTGCAGATACGCAGTATTTT.

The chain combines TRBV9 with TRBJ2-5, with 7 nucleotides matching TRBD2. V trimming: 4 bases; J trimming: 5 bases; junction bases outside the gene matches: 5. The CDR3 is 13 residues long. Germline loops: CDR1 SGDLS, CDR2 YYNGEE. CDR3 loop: CASSPGTTETQYF. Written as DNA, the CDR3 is TGTGCCAGCAGCCCCGGGACTACCGAGACCCAGTACTTC.

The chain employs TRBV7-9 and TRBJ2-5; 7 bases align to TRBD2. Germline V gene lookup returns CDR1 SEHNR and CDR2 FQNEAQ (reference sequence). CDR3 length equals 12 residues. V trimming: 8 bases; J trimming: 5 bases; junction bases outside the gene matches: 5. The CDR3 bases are TGTGCCAGCGGACGGGGAGGGGAGACCCAGTACTTC. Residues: CASGRGGETQYF.

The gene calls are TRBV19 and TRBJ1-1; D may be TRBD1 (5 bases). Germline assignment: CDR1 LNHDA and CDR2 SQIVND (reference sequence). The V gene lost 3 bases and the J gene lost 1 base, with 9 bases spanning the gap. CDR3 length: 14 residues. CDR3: CASSMRGGNTEAFF. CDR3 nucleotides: TGTGCCAGTAGTATGCGGGGGGGGAACACTGAAGCTTTCTTT. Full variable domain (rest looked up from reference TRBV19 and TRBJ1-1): DGGITQSPKYLFRKEGQNVTLSCEQNLNHDAMYWYRQDPGQGLRLIYYSQIVNDFQKGDIAEGYSVSREKKESFPLTVTSAQKNPTAFYLCASSMRGGNTEAFFGQGTRLTVV.

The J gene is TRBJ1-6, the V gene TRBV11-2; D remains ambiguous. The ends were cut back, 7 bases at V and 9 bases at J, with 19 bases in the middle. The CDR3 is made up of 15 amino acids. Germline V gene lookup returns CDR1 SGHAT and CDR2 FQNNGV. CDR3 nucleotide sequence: TGTGCCAGCACCCCGATCCCCCAAGCATTTTCACCCCTCCACTTT. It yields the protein CASTPIPQAFSPLHF.

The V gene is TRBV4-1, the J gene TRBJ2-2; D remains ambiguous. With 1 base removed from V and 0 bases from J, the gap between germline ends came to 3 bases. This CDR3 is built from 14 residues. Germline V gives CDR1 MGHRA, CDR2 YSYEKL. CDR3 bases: TGCGCCAGCAGCCAAGCGGCGAACACCGGGGAGCTGTTTTTT. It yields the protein CASSQAANTGELFF.

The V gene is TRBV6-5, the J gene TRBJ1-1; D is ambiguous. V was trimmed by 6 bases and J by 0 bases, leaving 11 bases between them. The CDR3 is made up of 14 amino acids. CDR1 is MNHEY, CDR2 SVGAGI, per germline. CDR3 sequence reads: CASSPTLVNTEAFF. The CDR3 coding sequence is TGTGCCAGCAGCCCGACATTGGTGAACACTGAAGCTTTCTTT.

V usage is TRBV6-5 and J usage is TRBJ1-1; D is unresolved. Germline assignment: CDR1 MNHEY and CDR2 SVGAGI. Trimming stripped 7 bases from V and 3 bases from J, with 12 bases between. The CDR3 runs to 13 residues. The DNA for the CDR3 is TGTGCCAGCACTAAGGAGACATACACTGAAGCTTTCTTT. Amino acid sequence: CASTKETYTEAFF.

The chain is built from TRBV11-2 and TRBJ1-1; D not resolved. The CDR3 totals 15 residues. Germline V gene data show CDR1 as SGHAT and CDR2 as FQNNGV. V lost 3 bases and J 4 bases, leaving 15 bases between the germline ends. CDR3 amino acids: CASSFIGLSGTEAFF. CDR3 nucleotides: TGTGCCAGCAGCTTTATCGGGCTTTCGGGCACTGAAGCTTTCTTT.

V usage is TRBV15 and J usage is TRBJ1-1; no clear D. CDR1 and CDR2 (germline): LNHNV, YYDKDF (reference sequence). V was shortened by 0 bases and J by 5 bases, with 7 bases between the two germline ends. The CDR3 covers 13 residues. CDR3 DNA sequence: TGTGCCACCAGCAGAGATCCCTCTACTGAAGCTTTCTTT. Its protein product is CATSRDPSTEAFF.

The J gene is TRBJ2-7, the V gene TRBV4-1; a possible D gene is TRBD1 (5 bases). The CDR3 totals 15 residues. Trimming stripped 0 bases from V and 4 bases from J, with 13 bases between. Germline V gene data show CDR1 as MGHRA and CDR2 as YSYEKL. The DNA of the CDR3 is TGCGCCAGCAGCCAAGAAGCAGGGTCTAATTACGAGCAGTACGTC. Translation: CASSQEAGSNYEQYV.

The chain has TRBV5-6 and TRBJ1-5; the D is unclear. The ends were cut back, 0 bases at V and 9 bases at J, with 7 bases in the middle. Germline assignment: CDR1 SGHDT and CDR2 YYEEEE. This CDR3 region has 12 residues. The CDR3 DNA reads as TGTGCCAGCAGCTTGGGCCCGGGGCCCCAGCATTTT. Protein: CASSLGPGPQHF.

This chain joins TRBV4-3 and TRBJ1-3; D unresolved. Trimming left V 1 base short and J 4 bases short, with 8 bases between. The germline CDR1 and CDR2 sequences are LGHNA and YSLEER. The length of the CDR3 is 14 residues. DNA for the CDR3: TGCGCCAGCAGCCAAGGGGAGTTGGGAAACACCATATATTTT. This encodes CASSQGELGNTIYF.

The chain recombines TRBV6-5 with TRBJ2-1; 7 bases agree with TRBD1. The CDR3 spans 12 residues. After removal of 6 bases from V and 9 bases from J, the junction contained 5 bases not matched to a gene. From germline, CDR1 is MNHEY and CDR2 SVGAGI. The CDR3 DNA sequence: TGTGCCAGCAGCCCTACAGGGGTTGAGCAGTTCTTC. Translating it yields CASSPTGVEQFF.

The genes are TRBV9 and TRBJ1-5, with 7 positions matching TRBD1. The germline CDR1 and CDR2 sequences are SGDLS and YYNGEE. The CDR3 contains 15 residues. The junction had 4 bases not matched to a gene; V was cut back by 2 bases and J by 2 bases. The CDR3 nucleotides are TGTGCCAGCAGCGTTACAGGGGATGGCAATCAGCCCCAGCATTTT. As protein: CASSVTGDGNQPQHF.

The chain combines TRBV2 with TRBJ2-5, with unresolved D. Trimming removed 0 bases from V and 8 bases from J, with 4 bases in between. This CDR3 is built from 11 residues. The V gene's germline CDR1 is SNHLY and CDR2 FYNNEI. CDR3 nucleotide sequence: TGTGCCAGCAGTGAAGCGACAACCCAGTACTTC. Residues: CASSEATTQYF. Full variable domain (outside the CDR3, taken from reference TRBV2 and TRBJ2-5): EPEVTQTPSHQVTQMGQEVILRCVPISNHLYFYWYRQILGQKVEFLVSFYNNEISEKSEIFDDQFSVERPDGSNFTLKIRSTKLEDSAMYFCASSEATTQYFGPGTRLLVL.

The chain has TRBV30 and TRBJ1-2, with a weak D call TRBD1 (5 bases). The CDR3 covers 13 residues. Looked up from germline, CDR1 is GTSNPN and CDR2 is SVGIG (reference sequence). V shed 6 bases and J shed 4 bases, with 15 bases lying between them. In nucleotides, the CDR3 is TGTGCCTGTGACAGCCTAGGAGGCTATGGCTACACCTTC. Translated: CACDSLGGYGYTF.

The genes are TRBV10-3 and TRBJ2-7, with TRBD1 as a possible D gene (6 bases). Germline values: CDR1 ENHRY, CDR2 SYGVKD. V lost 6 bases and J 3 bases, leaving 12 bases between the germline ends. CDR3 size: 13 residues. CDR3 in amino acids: CAISLGTNYEQYF. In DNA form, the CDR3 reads TGTGCCATCAGCCTCGGGACAAACTACGAGCAGTACTTC.

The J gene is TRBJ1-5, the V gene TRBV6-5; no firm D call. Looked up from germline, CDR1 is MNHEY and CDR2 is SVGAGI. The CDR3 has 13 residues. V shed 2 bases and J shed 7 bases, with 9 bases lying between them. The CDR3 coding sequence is TGTGCCAGCAGTTACACCCTCGGGCAGCCCCAGCATTTT. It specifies CASSYTLGQPQHF.

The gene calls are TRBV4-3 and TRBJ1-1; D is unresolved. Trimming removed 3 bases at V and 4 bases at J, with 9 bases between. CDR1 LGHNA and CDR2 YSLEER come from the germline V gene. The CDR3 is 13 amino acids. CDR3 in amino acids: CASSQILPTEAFF. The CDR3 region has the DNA TGCGCCAGCAGCCAGATCCTTCCCACTGAAGCTTTCTTT.

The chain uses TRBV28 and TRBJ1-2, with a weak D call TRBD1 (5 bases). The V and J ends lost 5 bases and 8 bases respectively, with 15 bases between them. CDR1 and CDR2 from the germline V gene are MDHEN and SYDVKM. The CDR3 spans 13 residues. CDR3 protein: CASSQTLGGGYTF. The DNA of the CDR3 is TGTGCCAGCAGTCAAACCCTCGGGGGAGGCTACACCTTC.

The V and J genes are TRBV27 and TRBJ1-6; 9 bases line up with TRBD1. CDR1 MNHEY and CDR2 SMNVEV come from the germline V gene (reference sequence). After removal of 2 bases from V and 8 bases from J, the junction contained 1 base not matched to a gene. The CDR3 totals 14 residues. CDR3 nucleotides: TGTGCCAGCAGTTTAGGACAGGGGTATTCACCCCTCCACTTT. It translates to CASSLGQGYSPLHF.

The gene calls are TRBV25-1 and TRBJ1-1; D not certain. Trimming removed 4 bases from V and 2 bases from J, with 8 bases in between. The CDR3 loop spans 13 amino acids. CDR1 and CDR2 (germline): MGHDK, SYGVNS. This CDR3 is CASSAGINTEAFF. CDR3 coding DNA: TGTGCCAGCAGTGCCGGCATTAACACTGAAGCTTTCTTT. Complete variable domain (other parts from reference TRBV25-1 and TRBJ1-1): EADIYQTPRYLVIGTGKKITLECSQTMGHDKMYWYQQDPGMELHLIHYSYGVNSTEKGDLSSESTVSRIRTEHFPLTLESARPSHTSQYLCASSAGINTEAFFGQGTRLTVV.

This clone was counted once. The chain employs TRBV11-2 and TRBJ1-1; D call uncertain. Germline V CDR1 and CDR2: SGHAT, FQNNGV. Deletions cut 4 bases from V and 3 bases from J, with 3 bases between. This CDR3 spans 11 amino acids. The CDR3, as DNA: TGTGCCAGCAGCTCTCACACTGAAGCTTTCTTT. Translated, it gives CASSSHTEAFF. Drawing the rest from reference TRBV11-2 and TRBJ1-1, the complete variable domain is EAGVAQSPRYKIIEKRQSVAFWCNPISGHATLYWYQQILGQGPKLLIQFQNNGVVDDSQLPKDRFSAERLKGVDSTLKIQPAKLEDSAVYLCASSSHTEAFFGQGTRLTVV.

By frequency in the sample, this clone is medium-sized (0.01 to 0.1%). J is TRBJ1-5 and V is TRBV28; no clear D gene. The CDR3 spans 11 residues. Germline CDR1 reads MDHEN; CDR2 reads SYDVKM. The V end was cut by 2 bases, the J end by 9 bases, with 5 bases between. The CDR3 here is CASSLEGPQHF. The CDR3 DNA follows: TGTGCCAGCAGTTTAGAGGGGCCCCAGCATTTT.

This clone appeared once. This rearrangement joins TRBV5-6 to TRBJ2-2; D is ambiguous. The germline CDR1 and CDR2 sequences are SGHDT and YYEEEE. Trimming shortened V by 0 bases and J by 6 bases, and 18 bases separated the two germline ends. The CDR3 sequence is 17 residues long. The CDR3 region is CASSLGNWQELSGELFF. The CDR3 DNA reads TGTGCCAGCAGCTTGGGAAATTGGCAGGAATTGTCCGGGGAGCTGTTTTTT.

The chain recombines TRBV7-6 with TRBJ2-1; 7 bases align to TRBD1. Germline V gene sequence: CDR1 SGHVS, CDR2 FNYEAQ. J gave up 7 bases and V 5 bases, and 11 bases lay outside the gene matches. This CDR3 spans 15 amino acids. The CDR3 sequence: CASSTRQGVENEQFF. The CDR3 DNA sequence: TGTGCCAGCAGCACCCGACAGGGAGTAGAAAATGAGCAGTTCTTC.

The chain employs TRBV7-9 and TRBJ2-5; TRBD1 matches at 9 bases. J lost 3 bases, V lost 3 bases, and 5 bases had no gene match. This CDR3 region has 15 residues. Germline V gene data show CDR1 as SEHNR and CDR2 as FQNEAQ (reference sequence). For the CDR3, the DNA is TGTGCCAGCAGCTTGGACAGGGGACTTGAAGAGACCCAGTACTTC. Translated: CASSLDRGLEETQYF.

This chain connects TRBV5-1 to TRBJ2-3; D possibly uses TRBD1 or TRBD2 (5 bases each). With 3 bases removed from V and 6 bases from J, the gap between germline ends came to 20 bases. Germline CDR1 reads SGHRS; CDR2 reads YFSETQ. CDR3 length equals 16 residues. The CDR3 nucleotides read TGCGCCAGCAGCTCCTTTATGGACAATCCGGGGGATACGCAGTATTTT. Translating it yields CASSSFMDNPGDTQYF. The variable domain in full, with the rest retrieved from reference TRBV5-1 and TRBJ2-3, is KAGVTQTPRYLIKTRGQQVTLSCSPISGHRSVSWYQQTPGQGLQFLFEYFSETQRNKGNFPGRFSGRQFSNSRSEMNVSTLELGDSALYLCASSSFMDNPGDTQYFGPGTRLTVL.